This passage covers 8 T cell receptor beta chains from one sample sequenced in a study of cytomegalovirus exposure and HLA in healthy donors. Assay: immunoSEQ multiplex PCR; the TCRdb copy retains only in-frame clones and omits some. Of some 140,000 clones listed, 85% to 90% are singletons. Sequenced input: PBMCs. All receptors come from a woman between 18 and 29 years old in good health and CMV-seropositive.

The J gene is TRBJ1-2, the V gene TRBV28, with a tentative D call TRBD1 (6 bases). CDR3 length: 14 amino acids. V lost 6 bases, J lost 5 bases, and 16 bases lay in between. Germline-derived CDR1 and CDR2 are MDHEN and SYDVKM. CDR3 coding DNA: TGTGCCAGCAGCTGGAGTGGGGGCAAGTATGGCTACACCTTC. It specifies CASSWSGGKYGYTF.

The CDR3 is CASSYSAGDSGNTIYF. The DNA of the CDR3 is TGTGCCAGCAGTTACTCGGCAGGCGACTCTGGAAACACCATATATTTT. V and J are TRBV6-5 and TRBJ1-3; the D is unclear. V lost 0 bases and J lost 0, with 9 bases in between. In germline, CDR1 is MNHEY, CDR2 SVGAGI. This CDR3 spans 16 amino acids.

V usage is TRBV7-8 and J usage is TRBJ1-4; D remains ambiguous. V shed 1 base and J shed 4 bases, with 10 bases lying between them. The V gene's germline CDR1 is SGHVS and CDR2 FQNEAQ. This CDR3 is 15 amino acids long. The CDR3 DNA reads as TGTGCCAGCAGCTTAGGTGGCGGAAATAATGAAAAACTGTTTTTT. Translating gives CASSLGGGNNEKLFF.

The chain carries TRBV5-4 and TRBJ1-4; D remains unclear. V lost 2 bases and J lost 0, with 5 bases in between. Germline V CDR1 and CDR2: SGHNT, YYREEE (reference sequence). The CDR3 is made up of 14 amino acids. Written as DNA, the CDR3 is TGTGCCAGCAGCTTCGCAGCAACTAATGAAAAACTGTTTTTT. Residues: CASSFAATNEKLFF.

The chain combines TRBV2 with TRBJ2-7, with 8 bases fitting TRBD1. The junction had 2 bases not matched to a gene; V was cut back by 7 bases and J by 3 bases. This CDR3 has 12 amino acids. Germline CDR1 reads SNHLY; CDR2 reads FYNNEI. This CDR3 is CASMGQVYEQYF. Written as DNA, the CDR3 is TGTGCCAGCATGGGACAGGTCTACGAGCAGTACTTC. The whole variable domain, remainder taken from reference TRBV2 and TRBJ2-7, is EPEVTQTPSHQVTQMGQEVILRCVPISNHLYFYWYRQILGQKVEFLVSFYNNEISEKSEIFDDQFSVERPDGSNFTLKIRSTKLEDSAMYFCASMGQVYEQYFGPGTRLTVT.

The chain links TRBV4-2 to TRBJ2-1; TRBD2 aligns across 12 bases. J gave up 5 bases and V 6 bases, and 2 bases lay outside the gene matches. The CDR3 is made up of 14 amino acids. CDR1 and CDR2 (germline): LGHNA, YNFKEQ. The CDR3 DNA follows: TGTGCCAGCAGGCGACTAGCGGGGGACAATGAGCAGTTCTTC. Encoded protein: CASRRLAGDNEQFF.

CDR3 amino acids: CASSPSDSQETQYF. The CDR3 bases are TGCGCCAGCAGCCCGAGCGACTCCCAAGAGACCCAGTACTTC. The J gene is TRBJ2-5, the V gene TRBV5-1; D is unresolved. Per germline, CDR1 SGHRS and CDR2 YFSETQ. V gave up 4 bases and J gave up 1 base, with 11 bases separating them. This CDR3 contains 14 residues.

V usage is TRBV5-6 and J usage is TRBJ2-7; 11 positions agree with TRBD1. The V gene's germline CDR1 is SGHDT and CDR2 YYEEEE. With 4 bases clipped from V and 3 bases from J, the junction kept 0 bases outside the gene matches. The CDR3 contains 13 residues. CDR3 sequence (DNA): TGTGCCAGCAGCGGGACAGGGGGCTACGAGCAGTACTTC. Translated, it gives CASSGTGGYEQYF.